Below, 21 T cell receptor beta chains from the same sample are listed, as sequenced in a study of blood T cell repertoires in COVID-19. The protocol was immunoSEQ multiplex PCR, while the TCRdb copy is restricted to in-frame clones and leaves out a portion. This table has 350,000 to 400,000 clones, roughly nine tenths appearing once. Sequencing input: PBMCs or T cells enriched from blood (not recorded which). Receptors originate from a woman between 40 and 55 years old who had been exposed to COVID-19.

The chain combines TRBV15 with TRBJ2-2; 7 nucleotides line up with TRBD2. The CDR3 contains 17 residues. With V trimmed by 1 base and J by 0 bases, 5 bases remained unmatched. CDR1 LNHNV and CDR2 YYDKDF come from the germline V gene (reference sequence). CDR3 DNA: TGTGCCACCAGCAGAGGGATGGCGGGGGCGAACACCGGGGAGCTGTTTTTT. Encoded protein: CATSRGMAGANTGELFF. Combining the CDR3 with reference TRBV15 and TRBJ2-2 gives the whole variable domain DAMVIQNPRYQVTQFGKPVTLSCSQTLNHNVMYWYQQKSSQAPKLLFHYYDKDFNNEADTPDNFQSRRPNTSFCFLDIRSPGLGDTAMYLCATSRGMAGANTGELFFGEGSRLTVL.

V and J are TRBV5-8 and TRBJ1-3; 9 nucleotides match TRBD1. With 4 bases clipped from V and 4 bases from J, the junction kept 6 bases outside the gene matches. This CDR3 comprises 15 residues. Germline assignment: CDR1 SGHTS and CDR2 YDEGEE. CDR3 sequence reads: CASSPGTGQGNTIYF. In DNA form, the CDR3 reads TGTGCCAGCAGCCCAGGGACAGGGCAAGGAAACACCATATATTTT.

The chain has TRBV7-2 and TRBJ2-3, with 10 bases lining up with TRBD1. Per germline, CDR1 SGHTA and CDR2 FQGNSA. V lost 2 bases to trimming and J lost 1 base; unmatched junction nucleotides: 3. The CDR3 contains 16 residues. The CDR3 coding sequence is TGTGCCAGCAGCTTATATGACAGGGGGCGCACAGATACGCAGTATTTT. This codes for CASSLYDRGRTDTQYF.

The rearrangement uses TRBV19 and TRBJ1-3; possibly TRBD1 for D (6 bases). The V end lost 9 bases, the J end lost 3 bases, and 15 bases lay between the germline ends. Per the germline V gene, CDR1 is LNHDA and CDR2 is SQIVND (reference sequence). The CDR3 runs 14 residues. The CDR3 sequence is CASRDRYFGNTIYF. The CDR3 DNA sequence: TGTGCCAGCCGTGACAGGTACTTTGGAAACACCATATATTTT. The variable domain in full, with the rest retrieved from reference TRBV19 and TRBJ1-3, is DGGITQSPKYLFRKEGQNVTLSCEQNLNHDAMYWYRQDPGQGLRLIYYSQIVNDFQKGDIAEGYSVSREKKESFPLTVTSAQKNPTAFYLCASRDRYFGNTIYFGEGSWLTVV.

The chain joins TRBV6-2 or TRBV6-3 to TRBJ2-3, with TRBD2 matching 7 bases. After removal of 2 bases from V and 2 bases from J, the junction contained 16 bases not matched to a gene. This CDR3 is 19 amino acids long. Germline CDR1 reads MNHEY; CDR2 reads SVGEGT. The CDR3 region is CASSYAGAPSGPFTDTQYF. CDR3 in DNA: TGTGCCAGCAGTTACGCCGGGGCCCCTAGCGGACCATTCACAGATACGCAGTATTTT.

The chain carries TRBV11-3 and TRBJ1-1, with a tentative D call TRBD1 (5 bases). Trimming pared 1 base from V and 5 bases from J, leaving 17 bases between. The CDR3 has 16 residues. Germline V gene lookup returns CDR1 SGHNT and CDR2 YENEEA. As DNA, the CDR3 is TGTGCCAGCAGCTTAGGGGTCGGGGGATACGAGACTGAAGCTTTCTTT. It yields the protein CASSLGVGGYETEAFF.

The table lists this clone with a few counts. J is TRBJ1-6 and V is TRBV7-9; TRBD1 matches at 11 bases. Germline V gives CDR1 SEHNR, CDR2 FQNEAQ (reference sequence). CDR3 length equals 16 residues. Germline trimming cut 0 bases from V and 9 bases from J; bases unmatched to any gene: 4. Here the CDR3 reads CASSLAGQGDSSPLHF. CDR3 sequence (DNA): TGTGCCAGCAGCTTAGCGGGACAGGGGGATAGTTCACCCCTCCACTTT. The full variable domain, rest sourced from reference TRBV7-9 and TRBJ1-6, is DTGVSQNPRHKITKRGQNVTFRCDPISEHNRLYWYRQTLGQGPEFLTYFQNEAQLEKSRLLSDRFSAERPKGSFSTLEIQRTEQGDSAMYLCASSLAGQGDSSPLHFGNGTRLTVT.

This clone showed up just once. The genes are TRBV29-1 and TRBJ2-3; 16 nucleotides agree with TRBD2. Germline values: CDR1 SQVTM, CDR2 ANQGSEA. This CDR3 comprises 17 residues. V lost 6 bases and J lost 1; bases outside the gene matches: 7. The CDR3, as DNA: TGCAGCGTCCCGGGACTAGCGGGGGGGATCCGCACAGATACGCAGTATTTT. This translates into CSVPGLAGGIRTDTQYF.

There are a few counts of this clone. J is TRBJ1-2 and V is TRBV7-6; TRBD1 agrees at 8 bases. V was clipped by 1 base and J by 6 bases; unmatched bases: 10. The CDR3 totals 16 residues. CDR1 is SGHVS and CDR2 is FNYEAQ in the germline V gene. The CDR3 region is CASSLGVTGAGDGYTF. CDR3 bases: TGTGCCAGCAGCTTAGGGGTGACAGGGGCCGGGGATGGCTACACCTTC.

The chain has TRBV3-1 (or the pseudogene TRBV3-2) and TRBJ2-5; 7 bases agree with TRBD2. V shed 8 bases and J 3 bases; nucleotides not matched to a gene: 9. The CDR3 is 14 amino acids. The germline gives CDR1 LGHDT, CDR2 YNNKEL (reference sequence). The CDR3 nucleotides read TGTGCCAGCTCTCAGGCGAGCGGGGAAGAGACCCAGTACTTC. Its protein is CASSQASGEETQYF.

This chain joins TRBV4-1 and TRBJ1-2; D remains unclear. Trimming removed 0 bases from V and 4 bases from J, with 15 bases in between. This CDR3 region has 16 residues. The germline gives CDR1 MGHRA, CDR2 YSYEKL. This CDR3 is CASSQDPGEFGYGYTF. The DNA for the CDR3 is TGCGCCAGCAGCCAAGACCCCGGGGAGTTTGGCTATGGCTACACCTTC.

J is TRBJ1-2 and V is TRBV10-2, with TRBD1 as a possible D gene (6 bases). The germline V gene has CDR1 WSHSY and CDR2 SAAADI. This CDR3 region has 15 residues. The ends were cut back, 2 bases at V and 2 bases at J, with 12 bases in the middle. The CDR3 is CASSEDSGANYGYTF. As DNA, the CDR3 is TGCGCCAGCAGTGAGGACTCAGGGGCGAACTATGGCTACACCTTC.

V gene TRBV2 combines with J gene TRBJ1-2; D is possibly TRBD1 (6 bases). V gave up 2 bases and J gave up 6 bases, with 19 bases separating them. Looked up from germline, CDR1 is SNHLY and CDR2 is FYNNEI. CDR3 size: 16 residues. CDR3 coding DNA: TGTGCCAGCAGTGAACAGAGGGGGAGGGTGGGACATGGCTACACCTTC. Translation gives CASSEQRGRVGHGYTF.

This sequence joins TRBV6-6 and TRBJ1-2; TRBD1 matches at 9 bases. This CDR3 spans 14 amino acids. Germline values: CDR1 MNHNY, CDR2 SVGAGI (reference sequence). With 4 bases clipped from V and 8 bases from J, the junction kept 8 bases outside the gene matches. CDR3 sequence reads: CASSWGQGRRGYTF. CDR3 DNA: TGTGCCAGCAGTTGGGGACAGGGCCGTCGCGGCTACACCTTC.

This clone has more than one count but fewer than ten. The rearrangement joins TRBV2 to TRBJ1-5; 8 positions agree with TRBD1. This CDR3 comprises 13 residues. Germline V CDR1 and CDR2: SNHLY, FYNNEI. V was clipped by 8 bases and J by 5 bases; unmatched bases: 5. The CDR3 DNA reads as TGTGCCAGCGGGGACAGGTCTTATCAGCCCCAGCATTTT. Protein: CASGDRSYQPQHF.

The chain recombines TRBV19 with TRBJ1-2, with D possibly being TRBD1 (6 bases). The CDR3 is made up of 12 amino acids. Trimming pared 8 bases from V and 7 bases from J, leaving 14 bases between. Germline values: CDR1 LNHDA, CDR2 SQIVND (reference sequence). CDR3 DNA sequence: TGTGCCAGTCGCACAGGGAGCTTTGGCTACACCTTC. Amino acids: CASRTGSFGYTF.

The V gene is TRBV18, the J gene TRBJ2-4; 8 nucleotides align to TRBD1. Germline-derived CDR1 and CDR2 are KGHSH and LQKENI. V was pared by 1 base and J by 0 bases, with 2 bases of the junction left unmatched. The CDR3 sequence is 16 residues long. CDR3 DNA sequence: TGTGCCAGCTCACCACTGCAGGGGGCAGCCAAAAACATTCAGTACTTC. It encodes CASSPLQGAAKNIQYF.

The CDR3 spells CASSQGHRNTEAFF. The DNA of the CDR3 is TGCGCCAGCAGTCAGGGGCACAGGAACACTGAAGCTTTCTTT. The chain employs TRBV23-1 and TRBJ1-1, with D perhaps TRBD1 (5 bases). TRBV23-1 is assigned to the ORF class and has an uncertain function. This CDR3 comprises 14 residues. Trimming removed 3 bases from V and 1 base from J, with 9 bases in between.

The rearrangement links TRBV19 to TRBJ1-5; unclear D gene. The CDR3 totals 14 residues. CDR1 and CDR2 from the germline V gene are LNHDA and SQIVND (reference sequence). Trimming shortened V by 3 bases and J by 5 bases, and 11 bases separated the two germline ends. In DNA, the CDR3 is TGTGCCAGTAGTATTGAGAGGGAGGATCAGCCCCAGCATTTT. It is translated as CASSIEREDQPQHF. Combining the CDR3 with reference TRBV19 and TRBJ1-5 gives the whole variable domain DGGITQSPKYLFRKEGQNVTLSCEQNLNHDAMYWYRQDPGQGLRLIYYSQIVNDFQKGDIAEGYSVSREKKESFPLTVTSAQKNPTAFYLCASSIEREDQPQHFGDGTRLSIL.

The V call is TRBV18, the J call TRBJ1-3; D might be TRBD1 (5 bases). With 5 bases removed from V and 8 bases from J, the gap between germline ends came to 22 bases. CDR1 and CDR2 (germline): KGHSH, LQKENI. The length of the CDR3 is 16 residues. Here the CDR3 reads CASSSQPGLIGDTIYF. As DNA, the CDR3 is TGTGCCAGCTCAAGCCAACCGGGACTTATTGGGGACACCATATATTTT.

The chain links TRBV11-2 to TRBJ1-3; possibly TRBD1 for D (6 bases). The CDR3 loop spans 16 amino acids. The germline CDR1 and CDR2 sequences are SGHAT and FQNNGV. V dropped 5 bases and J dropped 3 bases, with 17 bases sitting between them. The CDR3: CASSQDSAWGGNTIYF. The CDR3 nucleotides are TGTGCCAGCAGCCAGGACAGTGCCTGGGGTGGAAACACCATATATTTT.